This paragraph reports one T cell receptor (beta chain). The antigen is unknown. The V end lost 0 bases, the J end lost 1 base, and 8 bases lay between the germline ends. The CDR3 is 14 amino acids. The V gene's germline CDR1 is SGHRS and CDR2 YFSETQ. The data were taken from a study of cytomegalovirus exposure and HLA in healthy donors. About the research overall: Early released data had roughly 81 million unique TCRs, all coming from HLA-typed donors.

Study-wide findings and caveats: CMV serostatus was the only immune exposure information that was available. Productive rates of about 87% or about 30% were seen for most TCR beta V segments in an earlier analysis. Analyses of presence and absence presupposed an approximately uniform sequencing depth across donors.

With 60 Vbeta and 13 Jbeta primers, the PCR was carried out. Clones were read by immunoSEQ multiplex PCR, and TCRdb kept only the in-frame ones, dropping some. The sample lists under 200,000 clones, around 80% occurring once. The sequence derives from a woman aged 40 to 55 in good health and CMV-seropositive. The sample comprised PBMCs. This rearrangement joins TRBV5-1 to TRBJ2-7, with D maybe TRBD2 (5 bases). The DNA of the CDR3 is TGCGCCAGCAGCTTGGGAGGGTATTCCTACGAGCAGTACTTC. Encoded protein: CASSLGGYSYEQYF.